This entry concerns a single T cell receptor beta chain. TCRdb keeps only in-frame clones here, not all; method: immunoSEQ multiplex PCR. The table includes approximately 90,000 clones, roughly nine tenths detected once. This record belongs to a study of OX40 agonist ivuxolimab in advanced cancers. CDR1 and CDR2 from the germline V gene are SGHRS and YFSETQ. V lost 0 bases to trimming and J lost 5 bases, with 2 bases between them. The CDR3 is made up of 11 amino acids. The sample was CD4+ or CD8+ T cells sorted from blood, taken in a trial of the OX40 agonist ivuxolimab. The clonotype comes from an adult with an advanced solid tumor such as melanoma, head and neck, liver or kidney cancer. The rearrangement uses TRBV5-1 and TRBJ2-5; D is unclear. For the CDR3, the DNA is TGCGCCAGCAGCTTGGCCGAGACCCAGTACTTC. This translates into CASSLAETQYF.